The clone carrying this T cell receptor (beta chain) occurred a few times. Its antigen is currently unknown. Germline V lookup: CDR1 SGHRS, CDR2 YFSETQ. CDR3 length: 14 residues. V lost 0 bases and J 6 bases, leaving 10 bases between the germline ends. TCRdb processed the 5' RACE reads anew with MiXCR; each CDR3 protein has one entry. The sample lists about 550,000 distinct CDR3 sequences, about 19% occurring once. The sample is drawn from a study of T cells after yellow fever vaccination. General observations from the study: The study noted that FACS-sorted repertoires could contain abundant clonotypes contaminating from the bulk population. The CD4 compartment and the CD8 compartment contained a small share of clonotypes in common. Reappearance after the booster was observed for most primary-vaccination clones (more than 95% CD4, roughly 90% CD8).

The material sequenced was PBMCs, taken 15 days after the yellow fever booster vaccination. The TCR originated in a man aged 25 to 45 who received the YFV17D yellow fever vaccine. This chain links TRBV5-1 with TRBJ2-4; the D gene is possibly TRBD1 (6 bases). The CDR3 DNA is TGCGCCAGCAGCTTGGCAGGCAGGGGAAACATTCAGTACTTC. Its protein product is CASSLAGRGNIQYF.